This T cell receptor (beta chain) was documented in a study of Ad26.COV2.S vaccination and SARS-CoV-2 variants. Findings and limits, study-wide: In TCR breadth and depth analyses, total T cell responses may have been underestimated. There was reportedly substantial breadth in spike-specific CD8+ and CD4+ T cell responses after vaccination. Ad26.COV2.S recipients had broader spike-specific TCRs (P = 0.0014).

The CDR3 runs to 13 residues. Trimming pared 8 bases from V and 2 bases from J, leaving 11 bases between. Here immunoSEQ multiplex PCR was the method, and the copy in TCRdb shows in-frame clones only, minus some. The sample contains some 520,000 clones, 70% to 90% of which appear only once. The sample's treatment: 15 to 20 received Ad26.COV2.S at low or high dose, single or two shots; roughly five received placebo; per-sample allocation not given. It was on day 63 after the first vaccine or placebo injection that samples were taken. A note on this clone: Antigen unknown.

The specimen was peripheral blood, collected in a trial of Ad26.COV2.S vaccine versus placebo. This sequence originates from a person between 18 and 60 years old who received the Ad26.COV2.S COVID-19 vaccine or a placebo. V and J are TRBV12-3 or TRBV12-4 and TRBJ2-3; D unresolved. The CDR3 bases are TGTGCCAGCTCCGCTGGATTCACAGATACGCAGTATTTT. Encoded protein: CASSAGFTDTQYF.